Listed here are 19 T cell receptor beta chains from one sample, sequenced in a study of blood T cells in healthy people across ages. A second roughly 6 to 12 cycle PCR used barcoded and J-beta primers. TCRdb re-called the 5' RACE reads through MiXCR, storing one row per CDR3 protein. This sample has about 640,000 distinct CDR3 sequences, with 40% to 45% found just once. What was sequenced was blood. The source is a man older than 75 in good health.

This clonotype turned up a few times. The rearrangement links TRBV7-9 to TRBJ2-3, with 15 bases aligning to TRBD2. Germline trimming cut 5 bases from V and 5 bases from J; bases unmatched to any gene: 8. Germline CDR1 is SEHNR and CDR2 is FQNEAQ (reference sequence). CDR3 length: 17 amino acids. CDR3 region: CASSTRTSGRAQDTQYF. DNA of the CDR3: TGTGCCAGCAGCACCCGGACTAGCGGGAGGGCCCAAGATACGCAGTATTTT.

This clonotype was counted many times. This chain connects TRBV29-1 to TRBJ2-1; 12 bases are shared with TRBD2. The CDR3 loop spans 19 amino acids. The V gene's germline CDR1 is SQVTM and CDR2 ANQGSEA. The V and J ends lost 3 bases and 7 bases, in that order; junction bases with no gene match: 19. CDR3 region: CSVEGHYGASGRAGNEQFF. The CDR3 DNA sequence: TGCAGCGTTGAGGGGCACTATGGGGCTAGCGGGAGGGCCGGGAATGAGCAGTTCTTC.

This clonotype was counted once. The chain joins TRBV7-8 to TRBJ2-3; 9 positions match TRBD2. Germline V gives CDR1 SGHVS, CDR2 FQNEAQ. The CDR3 sequence is 17 residues long. Trimming took 1 base from V and 3 from J; bases not matched to a gene: 8. This CDR3 reads CASSLGARGRGTDTQYF. CDR3 sequence (DNA): TGTGCCAGCAGCTTAGGGGCCCGCGGGAGGGGTACAGATACGCAGTATTTT.

This chain uses TRBV11-2 with TRBJ2-5; D gene unclear. The CDR3 is made up of 15 amino acids. V lost 5 bases to trimming and J lost 2 bases, with 15 bases between them. Looked up from germline, CDR1 is SGHAT and CDR2 is FQNNGV. CDR3 in DNA: TGTGCCAGCAGCCCCGTTAGGCGAGCGCAAGAGACCCAGTACTTC. It yields the protein CASSPVRRAQETQYF.

The CDR3 loop is CSANTPKGQGSTEAFF. The CDR3 bases are TGCAGTGCTAACACCCCAAAAGGACAGGGTTCCACTGAAGCTTTCTTT. This rearrangement joins TRBV20-1 to TRBJ1-1; 8 nucleotides match TRBD1. V was pared by 4 bases and J by 4 bases, with 14 bases of the junction left unmatched. The CDR3 runs 16 residues. Germline loops: CDR1 DFQATT, CDR2 SNEGSKA (reference sequence).

This sequence joins TRBV24-1 and TRBJ2-3, with a possible D match to TRBD1 (5 bases). Trimming pared 7 bases from V and 0 bases from J, leaving 13 bases between. In germline, CDR1 is KGHDR, CDR2 SFDVKD. The CDR3 totals 15 residues. The CDR3 is CATSLTASSTDTQYF. The CDR3 DNA sequence: TGTGCCACCAGCCTGACAGCCTCTAGCACAGATACGCAGTATTTT.

The chain joins TRBV4-3 to TRBJ2-3, with D possibly being TRBD2 (6 bases). Trimming pared 0 bases from V and 4 bases from J, leaving 17 bases between. Germline V gene lookup returns CDR1 LGHNA and CDR2 YSLEER. CDR3 length: 17 residues. The CDR3 DNA is TGCGCCAGCAGCCAAGACTTTAGCGGCGTAGGCTCAGATACGCAGTATTTT. Protein: CASSQDFSGVGSDTQYF.

Concerning this clonotype itself: A much bigger clone sits one base away, suggesting this may be a read error. The rearrangement links TRBV7-2 to TRBJ2-4; TRBD1 is a possible D gene (6 bases). The J call could be wrong; TRBJ2-5 is a better fit for the DNA end. Germline CDR1 and CDR2: SGHTA and FQGNSA. This CDR3 has 14 residues. Here the CDR3 reads CASSLGRGHETQYF. The CDR3 DNA follows: TGTGCCAGCAGCTTAGGTCGGGGACATGAGACCCAGTACTTC.

The chain is built from TRBV7-3 and TRBJ2-1, with 11 bases fitting TRBD2. Germline V gene lookup returns CDR1 SGHTA and CDR2 FQGTGA. The CDR3 runs 16 residues. V was pared by 5 bases and J by 7 bases, with 10 bases of the junction left unmatched. CDR3 sequence (DNA): TGTGCCAGCAGCCTGACTAGCGGGACGACTTGGAATGAGCAGTTCTTC. Its protein is CASSLTSGTTWNEQFF.

To note about this clonotype: Relative to the germline gene, one junction end is altered; a read error may explain this. The chain has TRBV12-3 or TRBV12-4 and TRBJ2-5; D is unresolved. CDR3 length: 13 amino acids. The CDR3 reads CACSPRHPETQYF. CDR3 coding DNA: TGTGCCTGCAGCCCAAGACATCCGGAGACCCAGTACTTC.

This clonotype was counted between two and nine times. The rearrangement joins TRBV20-1 to TRBJ2-3; D is unclear. With 3 bases removed from V and 5 bases from J, the gap between germline ends came to 6 bases. The CDR3 covers 11 residues. CDR1 and CDR2 (germline): DFQATT, SNEGSKA (reference sequence). CDR3 DNA: TGCAGTGCTAGGGTGGTAGATACGCAGTATTTT. It codes for CSARVVDTQYF.

This clonotype has only a few counts. The gene calls are TRBV6-2 or TRBV6-3 and TRBJ2-4; unclear D gene. The V and J ends lost 4 bases and 4 bases respectively, with 5 bases between them. Germline V gene sequence: CDR1 MNHEY, CDR2 SVGEGT. The CDR3 contains 12 residues. The CDR3 loop reads CASSFQKNIQYF. The CDR3 nucleotides read TGTGCCAGCAGTTTCCAGAAAAACATTCAGTACTTC.

This clonotype has just a few counts. This sequence joins TRBV20-1 and TRBJ1-3; 7 bases line up with TRBD1. V was clipped by 6 bases and J by 3 bases; unmatched bases: 11. This CDR3 has 15 amino acids. Germline V CDR1 and CDR2: DFQATT, SNEGSKA (reference sequence). In nucleotides, the CDR3 is TGCAGTGCAGGGATGAGAACAGGGGTTGGAAACACCATATATTTT. Its protein is CSAGMRTGVGNTIYF.

The table lists this clonotype with a few counts. Compared with germline, one end of the junction differs, possibly owing to a read error. This chain uses TRBV7-2 with TRBJ1-2; tentatively, D is TRBD1 (5 bases). The CDR3 runs to 13 residues. The germline CDR1 and CDR2 sequences are SGHTA and FQGNSA. The CDR3 DNA sequence: TGCGCCAGCAGCCCGGACAAGAACTATGGCTACACCTTC. This gives the protein CASSPDKNYGYTF.

This clonotype has a handful of counts. This chain links TRBV20-1 with TRBJ1-5; D is unclear. Looked up from germline, CDR1 is DFQATT and CDR2 is SNEGSKA (reference sequence). The germline V and J ends were trimmed by 5 bases and 0 bases, with 11 bases remaining between them. This CDR3 comprises 14 residues. The CDR3 reads CSAPNLISNQPQHF. CDR3 bases: TGCAGTGCTCCTAACTTGATTAGCAATCAGCCCCAGCATTTT.

The V gene is TRBV6-2 or TRBV6-3, the J gene TRBJ1-1; D unresolved. V was pared by 0 bases and J by 4 bases, with 9 bases between. The CDR3 has 14 amino acids. Germline assignment: CDR1 MNHEY and CDR2 SVGEGT. CDR3 in amino acids: CASSYSAGGTEAFF. CDR3 DNA sequence: TGTGCCAGCAGTTACTCGGCGGGTGGCACTGAAGCTTTCTTT.

V gene TRBV9 combines with J gene TRBJ2-3; TRBD1 matches 9 bases. V trimming: 1 base; J trimming: 1 base; junction bases outside the gene matches: 4. The CDR3 covers 16 residues. Germline CDR1 is SGDLS and CDR2 is YYNGEE. In nucleotides, the CDR3 is TGTGCCAGCAGCGTAAGACAGGGGGGGGGCACAGATACGCAGTATTTT. It translates to CASSVRQGGGTDTQYF. Based on the CDR3 plus reference TRBV9 and TRBJ2-3, the full variable domain is DSGVTQTPKHLITATGQRVTLRCSPRSGDLSVYWYQQSLDQGLQFLIQYYNGEERAKGNILERFSAQQFPDLHSELNLSSLELGDSALYFCASSVRQGGGTDTQYFGPGTRLTVL.

A remark on this clonotype: A read error may produce the germline difference seen at one junction end. The CDR3 loop is CAGSFSGRATGELFF. CDR3 sequence (DNA): TGTGCCGGCAGTTTTAGCGGGAGGGCCACCGGGGAGCTGTTTTTT. The V and J genes are TRBV12-3 or TRBV12-4 and TRBJ2-2; 11 bases match TRBD2. The CDR3 runs 15 residues.

J is TRBJ2-5 and V is TRBV29-1; tentative D call: TRBD2 (7 bases). The DNA end is more similar to TRBJ2-7, so the J call may be wrong. Germline V CDR1 and CDR2: SQVTM, ANQGSEA. This CDR3 is 14 amino acids long. The CDR3 here is CSVRPPGGEYEQYF. Written as DNA, the CDR3 is TGCAGCGTCCGTCCTCCGGGGGGCGAGTACGAGCAGTACTTC.